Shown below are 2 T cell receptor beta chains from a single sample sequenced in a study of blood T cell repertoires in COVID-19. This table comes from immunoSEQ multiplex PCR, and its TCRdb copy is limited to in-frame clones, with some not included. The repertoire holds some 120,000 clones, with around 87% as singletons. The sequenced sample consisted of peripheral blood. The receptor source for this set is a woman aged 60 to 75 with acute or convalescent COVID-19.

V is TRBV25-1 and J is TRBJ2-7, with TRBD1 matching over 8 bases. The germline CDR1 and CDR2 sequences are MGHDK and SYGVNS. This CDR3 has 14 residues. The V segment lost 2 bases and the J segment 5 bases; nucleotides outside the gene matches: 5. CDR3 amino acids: CASSEQGARNEQYF. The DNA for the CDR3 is TGTGCCAGCAGTGAACAGGGGGCGAGGAACGAGCAGTACTTC.

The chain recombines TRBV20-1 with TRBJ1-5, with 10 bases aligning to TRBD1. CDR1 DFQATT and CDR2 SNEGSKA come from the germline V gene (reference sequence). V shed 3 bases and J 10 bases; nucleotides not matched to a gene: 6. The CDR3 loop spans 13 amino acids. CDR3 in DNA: TGCAGTGCTAGTGGAGGACAGGGGGAACCCCAGCATTTT. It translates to CSASGGQGEPQHF.